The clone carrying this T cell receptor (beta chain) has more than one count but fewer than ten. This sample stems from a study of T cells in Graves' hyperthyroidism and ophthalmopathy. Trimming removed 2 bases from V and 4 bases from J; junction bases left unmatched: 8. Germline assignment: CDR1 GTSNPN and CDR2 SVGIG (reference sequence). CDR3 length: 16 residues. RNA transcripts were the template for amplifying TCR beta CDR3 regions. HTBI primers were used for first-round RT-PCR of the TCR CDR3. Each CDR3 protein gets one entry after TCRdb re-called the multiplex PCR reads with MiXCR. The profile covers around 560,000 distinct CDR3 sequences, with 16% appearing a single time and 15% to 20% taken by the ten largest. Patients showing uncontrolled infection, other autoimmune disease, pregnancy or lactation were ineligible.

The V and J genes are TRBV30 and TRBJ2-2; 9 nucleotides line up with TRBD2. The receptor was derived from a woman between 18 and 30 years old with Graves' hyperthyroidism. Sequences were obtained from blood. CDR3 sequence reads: CAWSRPGLAITGELFF. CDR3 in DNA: TGTGCCTGGAGTCGACCGGGACTAGCTATCACCGGGGAGCTGTTTTTT.